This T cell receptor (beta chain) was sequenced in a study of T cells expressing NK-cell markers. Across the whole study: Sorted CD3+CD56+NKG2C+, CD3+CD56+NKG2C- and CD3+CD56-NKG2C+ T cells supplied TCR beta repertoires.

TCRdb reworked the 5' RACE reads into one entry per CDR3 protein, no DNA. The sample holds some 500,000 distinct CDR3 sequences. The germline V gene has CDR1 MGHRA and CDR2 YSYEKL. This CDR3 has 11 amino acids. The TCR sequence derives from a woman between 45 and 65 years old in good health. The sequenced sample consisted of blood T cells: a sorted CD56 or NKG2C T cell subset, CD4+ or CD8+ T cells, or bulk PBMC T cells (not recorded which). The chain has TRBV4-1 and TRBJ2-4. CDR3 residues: CASSQYNIQYF.